Shown below are 25 T cell receptor beta chains from a single sample sequenced in a study of PD-1 blockade in classical Hodgkin lymphoma. Clones were read by immunoSEQ multiplex PCR, and TCRdb kept only the in-frame ones, dropping some. The sample includes 20,000 to 25,000 clones, under 85% of them seen just once. Time point of the sample: cycle 4 day 1 (C4D1), after 6 weeks of nivolumab. All trial patients relapsed after autologous stem cell transplantation. Source: peripheral blood mononuclear cells (PBMCs), taken before the fourth cycle of nivolumab. The receptors originated from a human donor with classical Hodgkin lymphoma.

The chain joins TRBV7-8 to TRBJ1-5; tentatively, D is TRBD1 (5 bases). Trimming shortened V by 5 bases and J by 2 bases, and 16 bases separated the two germline ends. The CDR3 has 16 residues. Germline CDR1 SGHVS, CDR2 FQNEAQ. CDR3 residues: CASSPSSPGRNQPQHF. CDR3 bases: TGTGCCAGCAGCCCAAGTAGTCCGGGGCGCAATCAGCCCCAGCATTTT.

The CDR3 nucleotides are TGTGCCAGCAGCCCCCGTCCCGACCCCTACGAGCAGTACTTC. Protein: CASSPRPDPYEQYF. V gene TRBV7-9 combines with J gene TRBJ2-7, with D hard to call. CDR1 is SEHNR, CDR2 FQNEAQ, per germline (reference sequence). CDR3 length equals 14 residues. V was shortened by 5 bases and J by 2 bases, with 13 bases between the two germline ends.

The chain couples TRBV2 to TRBJ1-5, with D maybe TRBD1 (5 bases). The CDR3 is 14 residues long. Trimming pared 5 bases from V and 7 bases from J, leaving 15 bases between. Germline assignment: CDR1 SNHLY and CDR2 FYNNEI. CDR3 protein: CASSYGQGLQPQHF. The CDR3 DNA follows: TGTGCCAGCAGTTATGGCCAGGGCCTACAGCCCCAGCATTTT.

This chain joins TRBV30 and TRBJ1-5; D is perhaps TRBD1 (6 bases). The CDR3 runs to 16 residues. V gave up 4 bases and J gave up 7 bases, with 23 bases separating them. Germline V gene sequence: CDR1 GTSNPN, CDR2 SVGIG (reference sequence). CDR3 coding DNA: TGTGCCTGGACCAAGCCTACAGGGAGTTCTTGGCAGCCCCAGCATTTT. This encodes CAWTKPTGSSWQPQHF.

This rearrangement joins TRBV19 to TRBJ1-5; D gene unclear. Deletions cut 3 bases from V and 1 base from J, with 13 bases between. The CDR3 is 16 amino acids. CDR1 and CDR2 from the germline V gene are LNHDA and SQIVND (reference sequence). The CDR3 here is CASSIGLQMSNQPQHF. In DNA form, the CDR3 reads TGTGCCAGTAGTATCGGGTTACAGATGAGCAATCAGCCCCAGCATTTT.

The chain is built from TRBV11-2 and TRBJ1-6; D call uncertain. CDR1 and CDR2 (germline): SGHAT, FQNNGV. This CDR3 has 15 residues. The V and J ends lost 0 bases and 0 bases respectively, with 3 bases between them. CDR3 loop: CASSLEYSYNSPLHF. The CDR3 DNA is TGTGCCAGCAGCTTAGAGTACTCCTATAATTCACCCCTCCACTTT.

The chain is built from TRBV4-3 and TRBJ1-2; D is perhaps TRBD1 (5 bases). Germline lookup yields CDR1 LGHNA and CDR2 YSLEER. Trimming removed 8 bases from V and 4 bases from J, with 14 bases in between. This CDR3 has 13 amino acids. The CDR3 DNA follows: TGCGCCAGCTCCGAAGGGGTCAGCTATGGCTACACCTTC. Its translation: CASSEGVSYGYTF.

The V and J genes are TRBV7-2 and TRBJ2-1; D not resolved. CDR1 is SGHTA and CDR2 is FQGNSA in the germline V gene. The CDR3 length is 16 residues. The germline V and J ends were trimmed by 1 base and 3 bases, with 13 bases remaining between them. The CDR3 sequence is CASSLDGPIYYNEQFF. The CDR3 nucleotides are TGTGCCAGCAGCTTAGATGGACCTATTTACTACAATGAGCAGTTCTTC. The full variable domain, its missing parts supplied by reference TRBV7-2 and TRBJ2-1, is GAGVSQSPSNKVTEKGKDVELRCDPISGHTALYWYRQSLGQGLEFLIYFQGNSAPDKSGLPSDRFSAERTGGSVSTLTIQRTQQEDSAVYLCASSLDGPIYYNEQFFGPGTRLTVL.

The CDR3 protein is CASSQEPTGGTDTQYF. Written as DNA, the CDR3 is TGCGCCAGCAGCCAAGAACCGACGGGCGGGACAGATACGCAGTATTTT. This rearrangement joins TRBV4-1 to TRBJ2-3, with a weak D call TRBD2 (5 bases). V was shortened by 0 bases and J by 3 bases, with 13 bases between the two germline ends. Looked up from germline, CDR1 is MGHRA and CDR2 is YSYEKL. The CDR3 totals 16 residues.

Details on this clone: Other DNA sequences within the sample encode an identical CDR3. This chain links TRBV2 with TRBJ2-7; D gene unclear. Trimming cost V 3 bases and J 2 bases, with 11 bases left between them. This CDR3 is built from 14 residues. Germline-derived CDR1 and CDR2 are SNHLY and FYNNEI. CDR3 protein: CASSDQGSTYEQYF. For the CDR3, the DNA is TGTGCCAGCAGTGATCAAGGCAGCACCTACGAGCAGTACTTC.

This clone turned up a few times. In nucleotides, the CDR3 is TGCGCCAGCAGCCAAGATCACGGGCTCTCTGAAGCTTTCTTT. Translation gives CASSQDHGLSEAFF. V gene TRBV4-1 combines with J gene TRBJ1-1, with D unclear. V was shortened by 0 bases and J by 6 bases, with 11 bases between the two germline ends. Looked up from germline, CDR1 is MGHRA and CDR2 is YSYEKL. The CDR3 length is 14 residues.

The J gene is TRBJ2-1, the V gene TRBV7-2, with a weak D call TRBD2 (5 bases). Trimming removed 2 bases from V and 2 bases from J, with 10 bases in between. The V gene's germline CDR1 is SGHTA and CDR2 FQGNSA. CDR3 length: 15 residues. The CDR3 here is CASSLLAAAYNEQFF. CDR3 bases: TGTGCCAGCAGCTTACTAGCTGCTGCCTACAATGAGCAGTTCTTC.

The rearrangement joins TRBV7-2 to TRBJ2-5; 11 nucleotides agree with TRBD1. The CDR3 loop spans 15 amino acids. V was pared by 4 bases and J by 5 bases, with 6 bases of the junction left unmatched. Germline loops: CDR1 SGHTA, CDR2 FQGNSA. CDR3 protein: CASSYWTGGGETQYF. The CDR3 nucleotides are TGTGCCAGCAGCTATTGGACAGGGGGCGGGGAGACCCAGTACTTC.

This chain joins TRBV7-2 and TRBJ1-5; D is possibly TRBD1 (6 bases). Trimming left V 5 bases short and J 6 bases short, with 20 bases between. The germline CDR1 and CDR2 sequences are SGHTA and FQGNSA. The CDR3 spans 16 residues. The chain's CDR3 is CASSPEGGLVGQPQHF. CDR3 coding DNA: TGTGCCAGCAGCCCAGAGGGGGGCCTAGTGGGTCAGCCCCAGCATTTT. The full variable domain, with the rest looked up from reference TRBV7-2 and TRBJ1-5, is GAGVSQSPSNKVTEKGKDVELRCDPISGHTALYWYRQSLGQGLEFLIYFQGNSAPDKSGLPSDRFSAERTGGSVSTLTIQRTQQEDSAVYLCASSPEGGLVGQPQHFGDGTRLSIL.

The CDR3 nucleotides read TGCGCCAGCAGCTTGGGTTCGGGGATCCCAGCCAAAAACATTCAGTACTTC. As protein: CASSLGSGIPAKNIQYF. The chain combines TRBV5-1 with TRBJ2-4; perhaps TRBD2 as D (5 bases). The ends were cut back, 0 bases at V and 0 bases at J, with 13 bases in the middle. Germline V CDR1 and CDR2: SGHRS, YFSETQ. The CDR3 length is 17 residues.

This sequence joins TRBV6-1 and TRBJ2-1; D gene ambiguous. Germline V gene lookup returns CDR1 MNHNS and CDR2 SASEGT. Trimming stripped 6 bases from V and 3 bases from J, with 3 bases between. There are 11 residues in the CDR3. CDR3 bases: TGTGCCAGCAGCCTCTACAATGAGCAGTTCTTC. Its protein is CASSLYNEQFF.

The chain employs TRBV6-1 and TRBJ1-5; the D gene is possibly TRBD1 (5 bases). CDR3 length: 17 residues. V dropped 4 bases and J dropped 1 base, with 17 bases sitting between them. Germline V gene data show CDR1 as MNHNS and CDR2 as SASEGT. The CDR3 region is CASSATGAGWSNQPQHF. In DNA form, the CDR3 reads TGTGCCAGCAGTGCAACCGGGGCAGGGTGGAGCAATCAGCCCCAGCATTTT.

V usage is TRBV7-2 and J usage is TRBJ2-7, with TRBD2 as a possible D gene (7 bases). The length of the CDR3 is 14 residues. With 5 bases removed from V and 4 bases from J, the gap between germline ends came to 15 bases. CDR1 and CDR2 from the germline V gene are SGHTA and FQGNSA. CDR3 protein: CASSPNRGAYEQYF. The CDR3 region has the DNA TGTGCCAGCAGCCCGAATCGGGGGGCATACGAGCAGTACTTC.

The chain uses TRBV4-3 and TRBJ2-3, with D perhaps given as TRBD1 or TRBD2 (5 bases each). Trimming cost V 4 bases and J 2 bases, with 16 bases left between them. Germline V gives CDR1 LGHNA, CDR2 YSLEER. The CDR3 runs 16 residues. The CDR3 DNA reads TGCGCCAGCAGCCCCGCCCACGGGGCCACCACAGATACGCAGTATTTT. Its translation: CASSPAHGATTDTQYF.

The chain combines TRBV18 with TRBJ2-1; TRBD1 is a possible D gene (5 bases). This CDR3 is 14 amino acids long. Per the germline V gene, CDR1 is KGHSH and CDR2 is LQKENI. Deletions cut 5 bases from V and 9 bases from J, with 17 bases between. CDR3 nucleotides: TGTGCCAGCTCAGTGTGGCAGGGTTTCCGTGAGCAGTTCTTC. It translates to CASSVWQGFREQFF.

This clone is labeled as medium-sized (0.01 to 0.1%). V and J are TRBV5-3 and TRBJ2-7; possible D gene TRBD1, 6 bases. TRBV5-3 is assigned to the ORF class and has an uncertain function. Trimming pared 2 bases from V and 5 bases from J, leaving 14 bases between. The CDR3 has 14 residues. In DNA, the CDR3 is TGTGCCAGAAGCTTCAGGCAGGGGTACCACGAGCAGTACTTC. This translates into CARSFRQGYHEQYF.

This chain joins TRBV6-5 and TRBJ2-7, with 9 bases identical to TRBD2. This CDR3 spans 14 amino acids. J gave up 2 bases and V 5 bases, and 4 bases lay outside the gene matches. Looked up from germline, CDR1 is MNHEY and CDR2 is SVGAGI. DNA for the CDR3: TGTGCCAGCAGTAGAGCGGGGGGTACCTACGAGCAGTACTTC. Protein product: CASSRAGGTYEQYF.

The genes are TRBV7-3 and TRBJ2-3, with 8 bases aligning to TRBD2. Germline assignment: CDR1 SGHTA and CDR2 FQGTGA. V gave up 6 bases and J gave up 4 bases; unmatched junction bases: 9. The CDR3 loop spans 15 amino acids. CDR3 sequence: CASRSYGGAADTQYF. CDR3 DNA: TGTGCCAGCAGGTCCTACGGGGGGGCAGCAGATACGCAGTATTTT. The full variable domain, rest sourced from reference TRBV7-3 and TRBJ2-3, is GAGVSQTPSNKVTEKGKYVELRCDPISGHTALYWYRQSLGQGPEFLIYFQGTGAADDSGLPNDRFFAVRPEGSVSTLKIQRTERGDSAVYLCASRSYGGAADTQYFGPGTRLTVL.

This sequence joins TRBV7-9 and TRBJ2-7, with D possibly matching TRBD1 (5 bases). V lost 5 bases and J 9 bases, leaving 17 bases between the germline ends. CDR1 and CDR2 (germline): SEHNR, FQNEAQ (reference sequence). CDR3 length: 13 residues. The CDR3: CASSVQETTGQYF. The CDR3 DNA is TGTGCCAGCAGCGTACAGGAAACGACGGGGCAGTACTTC.

This clone was observed a handful of times. The chain uses TRBV15 and TRBJ2-7; TRBD2 agrees at 7 bases. The CDR3 is made up of 15 amino acids. Germline V gene sequence: CDR1 LNHNV, CDR2 YYDKDF (reference sequence). V lost 3 bases, J lost 2 bases, and 7 bases stayed unmatched. DNA for the CDR3: TGTGCCACCAGCAGGACCAGGGAGGGCGCCTACGAGCAGTACTTC. Translation gives CATSRTREGAYEQYF.